The clone carrying this T cell receptor (beta chain) counts as medium-sized. The ends lost 5 bases at V and 3 bases at J; junction bases unmatched: 6. This CDR3 has 15 amino acids. CDR1 SGHTA and CDR2 FQGNSA come from the germline V gene. This sample stems from a study of CDR3 diversity in severe acne. In TCRdb, the PCR reads were re-called with MiXCR into one record per CDR3 protein. The top ten clones hold around 10% of a sample with more than 80,000 distinct CDR3 sequences, under 55% of them seen once. The rearrangement links TRBV7-2 to TRBJ2-1; 8 nucleotides align to TRBD2. This clonotype originated in a male donor with severe acne vulgaris. Material for sequencing was blood. In DNA, the CDR3 is TGTGCCAGCAGCACCAGCGGGAGATTCTACAATGAGCAGTTCTTC. Protein product: CASSTSGRFYNEQFF.